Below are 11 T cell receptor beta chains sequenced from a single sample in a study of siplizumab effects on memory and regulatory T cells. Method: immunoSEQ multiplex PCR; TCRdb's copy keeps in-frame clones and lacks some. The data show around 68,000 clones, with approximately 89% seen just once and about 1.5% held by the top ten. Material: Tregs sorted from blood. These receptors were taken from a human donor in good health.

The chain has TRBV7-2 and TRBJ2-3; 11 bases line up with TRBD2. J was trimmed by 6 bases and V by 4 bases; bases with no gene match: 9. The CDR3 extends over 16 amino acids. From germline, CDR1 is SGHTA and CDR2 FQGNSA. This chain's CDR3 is CASSSGLAERRDTQYF. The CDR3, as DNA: TGTGCCAGCAGCTCGGGACTAGCGGAAAGGAGGGATACGCAGTATTTT.

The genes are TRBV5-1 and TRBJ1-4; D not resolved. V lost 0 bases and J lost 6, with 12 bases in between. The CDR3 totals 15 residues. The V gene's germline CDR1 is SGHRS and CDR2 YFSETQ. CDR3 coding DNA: TGCGCCAGCAGCTTGGGCCTGACCGGTTATGAAAAACTGTTTTTT. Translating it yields CASSLGLTGYEKLFF.

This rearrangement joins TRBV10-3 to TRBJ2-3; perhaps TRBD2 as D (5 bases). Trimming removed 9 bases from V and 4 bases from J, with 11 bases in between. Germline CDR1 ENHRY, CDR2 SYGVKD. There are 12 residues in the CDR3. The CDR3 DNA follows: TGTGCCATTCGGGCGAGGGCAGATACGCAGTATTTT. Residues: CAIRARADTQYF.

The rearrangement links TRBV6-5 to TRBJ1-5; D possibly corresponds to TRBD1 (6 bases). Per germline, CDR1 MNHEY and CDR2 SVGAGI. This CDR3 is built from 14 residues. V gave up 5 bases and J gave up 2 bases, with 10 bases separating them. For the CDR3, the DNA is TGTGCCAGCAGTGAAGGGGGTGGCAATCAGCCCCAGCATTTT. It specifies CASSEGGGNQPQHF.

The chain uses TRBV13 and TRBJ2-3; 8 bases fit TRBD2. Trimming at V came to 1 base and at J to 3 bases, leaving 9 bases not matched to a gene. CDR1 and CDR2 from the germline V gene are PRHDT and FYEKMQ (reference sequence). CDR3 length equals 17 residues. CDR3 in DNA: TGTGCCAGCAGCTTAGACCACAGCGGGAGTTGGACAGATACGCAGTATTTT. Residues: CASSLDHSGSWTDTQYF. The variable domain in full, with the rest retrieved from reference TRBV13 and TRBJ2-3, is AAGVIQSPRHLIKEKRETATLKCYPIPRHDTVYWYQQGPGQDPQFLISFYEKMQSDKGSIPDRFSAQQFSDYHSELNMSSLELGDSALYFCASSLDHSGSWTDTQYFGPGTRLTVL.

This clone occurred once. The CDR3 region is CASSSGRDTGELFF. DNA of the CDR3: TGCGCCAGCTCGAGCGGGAGGGACACCGGGGAGCTGTTTTTT. The chain has TRBV5-1 and TRBJ2-2; 10 bases are shared with TRBD2. The CDR3 extends over 14 amino acids. V shed 7 bases, J shed 3 bases, and the junction held 3 bases outside the gene matches. Germline CDR1 is SGHRS and CDR2 is YFSETQ.

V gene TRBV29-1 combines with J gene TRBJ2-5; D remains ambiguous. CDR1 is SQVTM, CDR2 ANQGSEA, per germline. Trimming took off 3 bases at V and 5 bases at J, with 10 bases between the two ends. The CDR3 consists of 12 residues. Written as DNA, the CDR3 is TGCAGCGTTGAGTTCGTGAGGGAGACCCAGTACTTC. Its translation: CSVEFVRETQYF.

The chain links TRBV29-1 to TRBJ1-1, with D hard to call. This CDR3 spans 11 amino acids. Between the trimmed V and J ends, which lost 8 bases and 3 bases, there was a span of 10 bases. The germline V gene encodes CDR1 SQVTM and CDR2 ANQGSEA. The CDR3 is CSTPHDTEAFF. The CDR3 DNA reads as TGCAGCACCCCGCATGACACTGAAGCTTTCTTT.

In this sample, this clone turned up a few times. CDR3 DNA sequence: TGTGCCAGCACTAAGGACCGGAATGTCGGCTACACCTTC. This sequence encodes CASTKDRNVGYTF. V is TRBV6-1 and J is TRBJ1-2; D not resolved. The CDR3 extends over 13 amino acids. The ends were cut back, 7 bases at V and 8 bases at J, with 17 bases in the middle. Germline values: CDR1 MNHNS, CDR2 SASEGT.

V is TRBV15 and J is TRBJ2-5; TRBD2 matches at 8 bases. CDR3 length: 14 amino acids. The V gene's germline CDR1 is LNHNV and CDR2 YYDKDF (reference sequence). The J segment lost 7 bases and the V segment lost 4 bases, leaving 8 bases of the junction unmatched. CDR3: CATSTRSAGGTQYF. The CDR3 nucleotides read TGTGCCACCAGCACTAGAAGTGCGGGAGGGACCCAGTACTTC.

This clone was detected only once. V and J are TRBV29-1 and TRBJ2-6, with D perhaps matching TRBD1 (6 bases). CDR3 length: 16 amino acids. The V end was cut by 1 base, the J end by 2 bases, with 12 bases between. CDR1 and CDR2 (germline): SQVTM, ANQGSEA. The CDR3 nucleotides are TGCAGCGTTGAAGGGTTAACAGGGACTGGGGCCAACGTCCTGACTTTC. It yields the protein CSVEGLTGTGANVLTF.